This note documents a single T cell receptor (beta chain) sequence. Its specificity is not known. Deletions cut 4 bases from V and 2 bases from J, with 9 bases between. The CDR3 length is 15 residues. The germline gives CDR1 MGHRA, CDR2 YSYEKL. The repertoire was sequenced with immunoSEQ multiplex PCR; TCRdb's copy has only in-frame clones and lacks some. Of almost 70,000 clones listed, about nine tenths were seen once; the top ten hold roughly 4.2%. These data are taken from a study of OX40 agonist ivuxolimab in advanced cancers. Study findings and constraints: Expanded clones tended on average to be more numerous among CD8+ T cells than CD4+.

The V call is TRBV4-1, the J call TRBJ2-6, with D possibly TRBD1 on 6 matching bases. The source of this sequence is an adult with an advanced solid tumor such as melanoma, head and neck, liver or kidney cancer. Material: CD4+ or CD8+ T cells sorted from blood, obtained in a trial of the OX40 agonist ivuxolimab. The CDR3 DNA sequence: TGCGCCAGCAGCCCCAGGGGTGCTGGGGCCAACGTCCTGACTTTC. Translated, it gives CASSPRGAGANVLTF.